Listed below are T cell receptor beta chains from one sample, sequenced in a study of blood T cell repertoires in COVID-19. Method: immunoSEQ multiplex PCR; TCRdb's copy keeps in-frame clones and lacks some. The sample holds roughly 250,000 clones; 70% to 85% are singletons and the top ten take around 1%. The sequencing sample was made of peripheral blood. The origin of the receptors is a human donor with COVID-19, enrolled during active disease. The donor label of this sample is uncertain. Both conserved end residues are part of each CDR3. A D gene is named only where the DNA matches it firmly. Size tells how often a clone was seen (once, few, many) or the class of an expanded clone, and some rows leave it out.

v_call	j_call	clone_size	d_call	cdr3_length	cdr3_aa	cdr3_nt
TRBV3-1/TRBV3-2	TRBJ1-1	-	-	11	CASSWQGEAFF	TGTGCCAGCAGTTGGCAGGGTGAAGCTTTCTTT
TRBV19	TRBJ1-1	-	TRBD1	15	CASSISPTGGAEAFF	TGTGCCAGTAGTATTAGTCCCACAGGGGGTGCTGAAGCTTTCTTT
TRBV9	TRBJ2-1	-	TRBD2	15	CASSGLAGAYNEQFF	TGTGCCAGCAGCGGGCTAGCGGGGGCCTACAATGAGCAGTTCTTC
TRBV5-1	TRBJ2-1	few	TRBD2	20	CASSLWYPPSSGRVYNEQFF	TGCGCCAGCAGCTTGTGGTATCCCCCGTCTAGCGGGAGAGTCTACAATGAGCAGTTCTTC
TRBV27	TRBJ1-5	-	-	14	CASSLWQEGQPQHF	TGTGCCAGCAGTTTATGGCAGGAGGGCCAGCCCCAGCATTTT
TRBV9	TRBJ2-5	-	-	15	CASSVGGGPGETQYF	TGTGCCAGCAGCGTAGGAGGGGGTCCTGGAGAGACCCAGTACTTC
TRBV9	TRBJ2-7	-	TRBD2	14	CASCPGGGSYEQYF	TGTGCCAGCTGCCCTGGGGGGGGCTCCTACGAGCAGTACTTC
TRBV7-8	TRBJ2-5	few	TRBD2	17	CASSLEPIAGVTETQYF	TGTGCCAGCAGCTTAGAACCTATAGCGGGAGTCACCGAGACCCAGTACTTC
TRBV5-4	TRBJ1-2	-	-	15	CASSLYSLANYGYTF	TGTGCCAGCAGCTTGTATTCATTAGCTAACTATGGCTACACCTTC
TRBV5-1	TRBJ1-1	-	-	14	CASSRSPVNTEAFF	TGCGCCAGCAGCCGATCCCCAGTGAACACTGAAGCTTTCTTT
TRBV28	TRBJ2-1	-	TRBD2	17	CASSGTSGLSSYNEQFF	TGTGCCAGCAGCGGGACTAGCGGACTGAGCTCCTACAATGAGCAGTTCTTC
TRBV3-1/TRBV3-2	TRBJ2-3	-	TRBD2	15	CASSLTGLGTDTQYF	TGTGCCAGCAGCCTCACGGGACTAGGAACAGATACGCAGTATTTT
TRBV4-1	TRBJ2-1	-	-	15	CASRLRFLSYNEQFF	TGCGCCAGCCGGCTGCGGTTCCTCTCCTACAATGAGCAGTTCTTC
TRBV27	TRBJ2-1	-	TRBD2	15	CASRRAGGSYNEQFF	TGTGCCAGCAGGAGGGCGGGAGGATCCTACAATGAGCAGTTCTTC
TRBV9	TRBJ1-4	-	TRBD1	19	CASSDVPQPSGQGYEKLFF	TGTGCCAGCAGCGACGTACCTCAGCCCTCGGGACAGGGATACGAAAAACTGTTTTTT
TRBV20-1	TRBJ2-4	-	-	11	CSAIPGNIQYF	TGCAGTGCCATCCCGGGAAACATTCAGTACTTC
TRBV27	TRBJ1-2	-	TRBD1	17	CASSLNPPTGFNYGYTF	TGTGCCAGCAGTTTAAACCCCCCGACAGGGTTTAACTATGGCTACACCTTC
TRBV28	TRBJ1-6	-	-	18	CASSSRPAGKQVSSPLHF	TGTGCCAGCAGTTCAAGGCCGGCAGGGAAACAAGTTTCTTCACCCCTCCACTTT
TRBV6-6	TRBJ1-4	-	TRBD1	14	CASNPDRDQEKLFF	TGTGCCAGCAACCCGGACAGGGATCAAGAAAAACTGTTTTTT
TRBV23-1	TRBJ1-4	-	-	18	CASHQGPTESSGNEKLFF	TGCGCCAGCCATCAAGGGCCGACAGAATCTTCGGGTAATGAAAAACTGTTTTTT
TRBV15	TRBJ1-4	-	-	15	CATSRDEGSLQKLFF	TGTGCCACCAGCAGAGATGAGGGCAGTCTTCAAAAACTGTTTTTT
TRBV7-2	TRBJ1-1	few	TRBD1	16	CASSLGIQGTGTEAFF	TGTGCCAGCAGCTTAGGGATACAGGGGACTGGCACTGAAGCTTTCTTT
TRBV2	TRBJ2-1	few	-	13	CASSGVGRNEQFF	TGTGCCAGCAGTGGGGTGGGGCGCAATGAGCAGTTCTTC
TRBV6-6	TRBJ2-5	-	-	14	CASSFPGGMETQYF	TGTGCCAGCAGTTTTCCCGGAGGGATGGAGACCCAGTACTTC
TRBV3-1/TRBV3-2	TRBJ2-1	once	-	15	CASSQDASSYNEQFF	TGTGCCAGCAGCCAAGACGCGAGCTCCTACAATGAGCAGTTCTTC
TRBV19	TRBJ1-5	-	TRBD1	15	CASRGTAAPNQPQHF	TGTGCCTCCCGAGGGACAGCGGCGCCCAATCAGCCCCAGCATTTT
TRBV28	TRBJ1-5	once	TRBD1	16	CASSLYGQEGNQPQHF	TGTGCCAGCAGTTTGTATGGACAGGAGGGGAATCAGCCCCAGCATTTT
TRBV5-1	TRBJ2-1	few	-	15	CASSRTALGHNEQFF	TGCGCCAGCAGCCGGACAGCCCTGGGGCACAATGAGCAGTTCTTC
TRBV6-1	TRBJ2-7	-	-	11	CASTSENEQYF	TGTGCCAGTACATCCGAAAACGAGCAGTACTTC
TRBV7-3	TRBJ1-2	-	-	14	CASSLTGGLDGYTF	TGTGCCAGCAGCTTAACCGGGGGGCTAGATGGCTACACCTTC
TRBV10-3	TRBJ1-4	-	-	12	CAISEGDEKLFF	TGTGCCATCAGTGAAGGGGATGAAAAACTGTTTTTT
TRBV29-1	TRBJ2-5	-	TRBD1	12	CSMRTGEETQYF	TGCAGCATGAGGACAGGGGAAGAGACCCAGTACTTC
TRBV5-1	TRBJ1-1	-	TRBD1	16	CASSLVGGQGAAEAFF	TGCGCCAGCAGCTTGGTCGGGGGACAGGGGGCCGCTGAAGCTTTCTTT
TRBV15	TRBJ1-1	-	-	16	CATSRGRLLENTEAFF	TGTGCCACCAGCAGAGGGCGGTTACTTGAAAACACTGAAGCTTTCTTT
TRBV29-1	TRBJ2-3	-	TRBD2	16	CSVPGTSDSKGDTQYF	TGCAGCGTCCCCGGGACTAGCGACTCGAAGGGGGATACGCAGTATTTT
TRBV9	TRBJ2-2	once	-	15	CASSVADRGTGELFF	TGTGCCAGCAGCGTGGCAGATCGGGGCACCGGGGAGCTGTTTTTT
TRBV7-8	TRBJ1-5	few	TRBD1	13	CASSHGGGQPQHF	TGTGCCAGCAGCCACGGAGGGGGCCAGCCCCAGCATTTT
TRBV2	TRBJ1-2	-	-	11	CASSAVRGYTF	TGTGCCAGCAGTGCCGTGCGGGGCTACACCTTC
TRBV5-6	TRBJ1-2	-	TRBD1	17	CASSPDRGPVANYGYTF	TGTGCCAGCAGCCCCGACAGGGGGCCGGTGGCTAACTATGGCTACACCTTC
TRBV19	TRBJ2-5	-	TRBD2	12	CASRGGGETQYF	TGTGCCAGCAGAGGCGGGGGGGAGACCCAGTACTTC
TRBV27	TRBJ1-2	-	-	13	CASSQEASRYYTF	TGTGCCAGCAGTCAGGAGGCCAGTCGGTACTACACCTTC
TRBV11-2	TRBJ2-3	-	TRBD2	13	CASTGGAGATQYF	TGTGCCAGCACCGGGGGAGCGGGAGCCACGCAGTATTTT
TRBV7-9	TRBJ2-2	once	-	15	CASSSRDTYTGELFF	TGTGCCAGCAGCTCCCGGGACACCTACACCGGGGAGCTGTTTTTT